This T cell receptor (beta chain) appears in the sequencing data of a study of blood T cell repertoires in COVID-19. Across the whole study: The United States, Italy and Spain provided the acute and convalescent COVID-19 samples. The analysed material was cDNA or gDNA that came from T cells, B-cell-depleted T cells, or PBMCs.

There are 14 residues in the CDR3. V dropped 5 bases and J dropped 0; count of bases not matched to a gene: 2. CDR1 and CDR2 from the germline V gene are LGHNT and FRNRAP. In the source study's methods: Using reference gene primer amplification, nucleated cell counts were estimated. This table comes from immunoSEQ multiplex PCR, and its TCRdb copy is limited to in-frame clones, with some not included. From that table come the V and J calls and clone size; the DNA was used to work out D and trimming. Of fewer than 250,000 clones in the sample, about nine tenths were seen once. The clonotype was recovered from a man aged 25-40 years with acute or convalescent COVID-19. The sequenced sample was peripheral blood. The V and J genes are TRBV12-5 and TRBJ1-1; 8 nucleotides line up with TRBD1. The CDR3 region is CASGGRGLNTEAFF. The CDR3 nucleotides are TGTGCTAGTGGTGGCAGGGGGCTGAACACTGAAGCTTTCTTT.